Sequencing of this T cell receptor beta chain was carried out in a study of OX40 agonist ivuxolimab in advanced cancers. CDR3 length: 15 amino acids. The germline V gene has CDR1 MDHEN and CDR2 SYDVKM. Clones were read by immunoSEQ multiplex PCR, and TCRdb kept only the in-frame ones, dropping some. The sample carries 100,000 to 150,000 clones, just over 90% recorded once. This TCR derives from an adult with an advanced solid tumor such as melanoma, head and neck, liver or kidney cancer. Sequenced here: CD4+ or CD8+ T cells sorted from blood, sampled in a trial of the OX40 agonist ivuxolimab. The rearrangement links TRBV28 to TRBJ2-5; a possible D gene is TRBD2 (6 bases). The J call could be wrong; TRBJ2-7 is a better fit for the DNA end. The CDR3: CASNPRGVGSYEQYF. CDR3 DNA: TGTGCCAGCAACCCACGCGGGGTTGGCTCCTACGAGCAGTACTTC.